The T cell receptor beta chain under discussion was sequenced for a study of blood T cell repertoires in COVID-19. Sequencing was performed with immunoSEQ multiplex PCR; in TCRdb, only in-frame clones are kept and a portion is missing. The sample lists some 300,000 clones, around nine tenths occurring once. This clone came up once. The sequenced sample consisted of PBMCs or T cells enriched from blood (not recorded which). The sequence was obtained from a woman aged 25 to 39 who had been exposed to COVID-19.

CDR3 coding DNA: TGTGCCAGCAGCTTATCCCGCGGAACAGATACGCAGTATTTT. It specifies CASSLSRGTDTQYF. The chain couples TRBV7-2 to TRBJ2-3; no clear D gene. Trimming cost V 2 bases and J 3 bases, with 9 bases left between them. CDR1 and CDR2 from the germline V gene are SGHTA and FQGNSA. The CDR3 has 14 amino acids.